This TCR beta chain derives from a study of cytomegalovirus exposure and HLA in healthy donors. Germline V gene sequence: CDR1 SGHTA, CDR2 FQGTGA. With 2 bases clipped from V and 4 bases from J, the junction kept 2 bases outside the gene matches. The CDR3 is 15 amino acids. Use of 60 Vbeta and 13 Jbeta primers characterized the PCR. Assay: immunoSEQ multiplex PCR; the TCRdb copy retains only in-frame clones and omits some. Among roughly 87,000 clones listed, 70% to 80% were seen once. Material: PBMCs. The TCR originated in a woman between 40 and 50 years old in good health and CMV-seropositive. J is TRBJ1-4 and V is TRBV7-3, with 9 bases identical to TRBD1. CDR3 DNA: TGTGCCAGCAGCTTAGGACAGGGGAGTAATGAAAAACTGTTTTTT. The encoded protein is CASSLGQGSNEKLFF. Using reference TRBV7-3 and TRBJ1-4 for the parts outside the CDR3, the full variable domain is GAGVSQTPSNKVTEKGKYVELRCDPISGHTALYWYRQSLGQGPEFLIYFQGTGAADDSGLPNDRFFAVRPEGSVSTLKIQRTERGDSAVYLCASSLGQGSNEKLFFGSGTQLSVL.